The clone carrying this T cell receptor beta chain was seen a few times. CD25-based Treg depletion was applied to purified naive CD4+ T cells. MiXCR, applied by TCRdb to the 5' RACE reads, yields one record per CDR3 protein. The sample lists around 43,000 distinct CDR3 sequences; 15% to 20% were seen once. This TCR derives from a female donor with breast cancer. Material for sequencing was naive CD4+ T cells sorted from a lymph node. Subset described: naive CD4+ T cells, CD4+CD45RA+CD25-.

This CDR3 is CASSFGQLQETQYF. The CDR3 DNA is TGCGCCAGCAGCTTCGGACAGCTCCAAGAGACCCAGTACTTC. V and J are TRBV5-1 and TRBJ2-5; weak D call: TRBD1 (6 bases). Trimming left V 2 bases short and J 1 base short, with 9 bases between. CDR1 is SGHRS, CDR2 YFSETQ, per germline. There are 14 residues in the CDR3.